This T cell receptor beta chain was sequenced during a study of identical twins. The germline V gene has CDR1 LGHNA and CDR2 YNFKEQ. The CDR3 contains 16 residues. Trimming cost V 0 bases and J 4 bases, with 13 bases left between them. This clonotype was seen only a few times. TCRdb called the 5' RACE reads again in MiXCR, with one record for every CDR3 protein. This table has 420,000 or so distinct CDR3 sequences, around a sixth appearing once. This TCR was sampled from a man aged 45-65 years in good health. This chain connects TRBV4-2 to TRBJ1-3; D not resolved. Sequencing was done on a sample of naive T cells sorted from blood. The CDR3 region has the DNA TGTGCCAGCAGCCAAGATGGTGGCCAGAGAGGAAACACCATATATTTT. As protein: CASSQDGGQRGNTIYF.